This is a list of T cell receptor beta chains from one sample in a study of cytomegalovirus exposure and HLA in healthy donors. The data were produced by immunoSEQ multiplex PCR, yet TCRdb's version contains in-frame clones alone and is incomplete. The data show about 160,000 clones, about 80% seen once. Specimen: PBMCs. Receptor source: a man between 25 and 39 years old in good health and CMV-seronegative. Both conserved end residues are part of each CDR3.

cdr3_aa: CASRFGQQGAIYF
v_call: TRBV6-5
cdr3_length: 13

cdr3_aa: CASSRYNEQFF
v_call: TRBV6-5
cdr3_length: 11

cdr3_aa: CASSSLAGPTDTQYF
v_call: TRBV7-2
cdr3_length: 15

cdr3_aa: CASKREQGNQPQHF
v_call: TRBV2
cdr3_length: 14

cdr3_aa: CASSEKGVPQPQHF
v_call: TRBV25-1
cdr3_length: 14

cdr3_aa: CASGPLQVQETQYF
v_call: TRBV28
cdr3_length: 14

cdr3_aa: CASSELSGGAETQYF
v_call: TRBV6-1
cdr3_length: 15

cdr3_aa: CASSLAVGGASGNTIYF
v_call: TRBV28
cdr3_length: 17

cdr3_aa: CASSSYQGASNEKLFF
v_call: TRBV13
cdr3_length: 16

cdr3_aa: CASSLNSTKQYF
v_call: TRBV5-6
cdr3_length: 12

cdr3_aa: CASGKDYSYNEQFF
v_call: TRBV11-2
cdr3_length: 14

cdr3_aa: CASSLWLALAQETQYF
v_call: TRBV7-9
cdr3_length: 16

cdr3_aa: CASSLDSGGIYEQYF
v_call: TRBV7-2
cdr3_length: 15

cdr3_aa: CASSEFGAATEAFF
v_call: TRBV6-1
cdr3_length: 14

cdr3_aa: CASSVRGQDTGELFF
v_call: TRBV9
cdr3_length: 15

cdr3_aa: CASSPSVGLAGGYEQYF
v_call: TRBV5-6
cdr3_length: 17

cdr3_aa: CATLEALNEQFF
v_call: TRBV28
cdr3_length: 12

cdr3_aa: CASSPGTSGGETQYF
v_call: TRBV5-1
cdr3_length: 15

cdr3_aa: CASSLWGPGELFF
v_call: TRBV5-1
cdr3_length: 13

cdr3_aa: CASSGLAGAYNEQFF
v_call: TRBV2
cdr3_length: 15

cdr3_aa: CASSAGDRGPWEGNEQFF
v_call: TRBV28
cdr3_length: 18

cdr3_aa: CAISQGSADTQYF
v_call: TRBV10-3
cdr3_length: 13

cdr3_aa: CASSLGGTSLLGPPYF
v_call: TRBV19
cdr3_length: 16

cdr3_aa: CASTLGVQDYGYTF
v_call: TRBV7-2
cdr3_length: 14

cdr3_aa: CATRQDTDTQYF
v_call: TRBV28
cdr3_length: 12

cdr3_aa: CASSPGAGGELFF
v_call: TRBV28
cdr3_length: 13

cdr3_aa: CASGLRGNYEQYF
v_call: TRBV28
cdr3_length: 13

cdr3_aa: CASSFGERNTGELFF
v_call: TRBV7-7
cdr3_length: 15

cdr3_aa: CASSFDINTEAFF
v_call: TRBV7-9
cdr3_length: 13

cdr3_aa: CAWGPPGTDRNTIYF
v_call: TRBV30
cdr3_length: 15

cdr3_aa: CASSGPGRGRNEQFF
v_call: TRBV10-1
cdr3_length: 15

cdr3_aa: CASSVTGTRVGF
v_call: TRBV7-2
cdr3_length: 12

cdr3_aa: CASSAPGQGRYEQYF
v_call: TRBV9
cdr3_length: 15

cdr3_aa: CASSTQGLRYF
v_call: TRBV6-6
cdr3_length: 11

cdr3_aa: CASREKGTSGRNEQFF
v_call: TRBV27
cdr3_length: 16

cdr3_aa: CASRNPGLAYNEQFF
v_call: TRBV28
cdr3_length: 15

cdr3_aa: CASSLGGQGANQPQHF
v_call: TRBV5-1
cdr3_length: 16

cdr3_aa: CASSSRIRAGDTEAFF
v_call: TRBV5-4
cdr3_length: 16

cdr3_aa: CASSRETGNYGYTF
v_call: TRBV6-5
cdr3_length: 14

cdr3_aa: CAWSRSSSYNEQFF
v_call: TRBV30
cdr3_length: 14

cdr3_aa: CASSESPGKTEAFF
v_call: TRBV10-1
cdr3_length: 14

cdr3_aa: CASSGDAGSSYEQYF
v_call: TRBV4-3
cdr3_length: 15